This T cell receptor (beta chain) was documented in a study of Graves' ophthalmopathy and Graves' hyperthyroidism. Study results and caveats: Clonotypes were expanded in thyroid at above 0.001 frequency, and most also appeared in blood.

At least ten counts were recorded for this clonotype. The antigen is unknown. For repertoire sequencing, the TCR beta CDR3 regions were amplified from RNA transcripts. First-round RT-PCR relied on HTBI primers, and a second-round multiplex PCR came next. A single record per CDR3 protein comes from TCRdb applying MiXCR to the multiplex PCR reads. The sample records about 220,000 distinct CDR3 sequences, roughly a fifth being singletons. Having ophthalmopathy, the donors showed moderate-to-severe activity, CAS ≥3 and NOSPECS ≥4, with disease lasting under 3 months. Clinicians diagnosed using symptoms, serum thyroxine, TRAb, thyroid ultrasound and orbital computed tomography. The PBMCs used were ones drawn from 8 to 10 ml of fresh peripheral blood. This TCR derives from a woman aged 50 to 65 with Graves' ophthalmopathy. The sample comprised peripheral blood.

The CDR3 sequence is CASRRGSYEQYF. CDR3 DNA sequence: TGTGCCAGCAGGAGGGGTTCCTACGAGCAGTACTTC. V is TRBV2 and J is TRBJ2-7; D possibly uses TRBD1 or TRBD2 (5 bases each). The germline V gene encodes CDR1 SNHLY and CDR2 FYNNEI. The CDR3 spans 12 residues. Between the trimmed V and J ends, which lost 6 bases and 1 base, there was a span of 7 bases.